The following is a T cell receptor (beta chain) sequence with its context. The antigen remains unidentified. The germline V gene encodes CDR1 ENHRY and CDR2 SYGVKD. V lost 7 bases to trimming and J lost 0 bases, with 12 bases between them. The CDR3 length is 14 residues. Sequencing targeted expressed TCRB transcripts, as all isolated RNA had been reverse transcribed. Sequenced by immunoSEQ multiplex PCR; TCRdb stores in-frame clones only, minus some. Of some 400,000 clones listed, about 14% are singletons. This sample is drawn from a study of beta chain features in type 1 diabetes. Study-level results: Lower insertion and higher deletion counts appeared at VDJ junctions in type 1 diabetes patients. Short templates might get an advantage during PCR, and this would be equal in patients and controls. All four CD4+ subsets from Type 1 diabetes patients carried moderately but significantly shorter TCRB CDR3s. The naive, central memory and Treg TCRB repertoires showed an apparent similarity that was greater among patients than among healthy donors.

This TCR derives from a young woman in good health. Sequencing was carried out using naive CD4+ T cells from blood. The chain combines TRBV10-3 with TRBJ1-1; D is unclear. Written as DNA, the CDR3 is TGTGCCATCACAGAGGGAGGGATGAACACTGAAGCTTTCTTT. Amino acids: CAITEGGMNTEAFF.